What follows are 12 T cell receptor beta chains derived from one specimen sequenced in a study of cytomegalovirus exposure and HLA in healthy donors. A multiplex PCR was run with 60 Vbeta primers and 13 Jbeta primers. Data came from immunoSEQ multiplex PCR; TCRdb stores just in-frame clones and leaves some out. In the table there are over 150,000 clones, around 77% of which are singletons. Sample: PBMCs. These receptors all come from a woman between 25 and 40 years old in good health and CMV-seronegative.

This rearrangement joins TRBV30 to TRBJ1-6; TRBD1 matches 7 bases. The V gene end was trimmed by 5 bases and the J gene end by 9 bases; junction bases not matched to a gene: 7. The CDR3 is made up of 13 amino acids. From germline, CDR1 is GTSNPN and CDR2 SVGIG (reference sequence). For the CDR3, the DNA is TGTGCCTGGGGGGCGACAGGGAGTTCACCCCTCCACTTT. This gives the protein CAWGATGSSPLHF.

This clone was counted once. The CDR3 sequence: CASSEARSFGEGGYTF. The CDR3 coding sequence is TGTGCCAGCAGTGAAGCGCGTTCCTTCGGGGAAGGAGGCTACACCTTC. This rearrangement joins TRBV6-1 to TRBJ1-2; D is uncertain. The CDR3 consists of 16 residues. Trimming pared 0 bases from V and 8 bases from J, leaving 19 bases between. CDR1 is MNHNS, CDR2 SASEGT, per germline.

There are a few counts of this clone. The chain uses TRBV27 and TRBJ1-2, with D tentatively TRBD1 (6 bases). V lost 6 bases and J 1 base, leaving 18 bases between the germline ends. The CDR3 length is 16 residues. Germline CDR1 and CDR2: MNHEY and SMNVEV (reference sequence). CDR3 DNA sequence: TGTGCCAGCAGATTTGCCAGGGGAGACCTTAACTATGGCTACACCTTC. Translation: CASRFARGDLNYGYTF.

V is TRBV7-8 and J is TRBJ1-5, with 10 bases matching TRBD1. Per germline, CDR1 SGHVS and CDR2 FQNEAQ. The length of the CDR3 is 16 residues. J gave up 4 bases and V 0 bases, and 3 bases lay outside the gene matches. CDR3 sequence reads: CASSLARDRGNQPQHF. The CDR3 DNA is TGTGCCAGCAGCTTAGCACGGGACAGGGGTAATCAGCCCCAGCATTTT.

The genes are TRBV7-8 and TRBJ2-6; 9 bases line up with TRBD1. Germline CDR1 and CDR2: SGHVS and FQNEAQ. The CDR3 extends over 16 amino acids. With V trimmed by 8 bases and J by 3 bases, 8 bases remained unmatched. The CDR3 nucleotides read TGTGCCAGCCCAAGGGACAGGGTCGATGGGGCCAACGTCCTGACTTTC. Translated, it gives CASPRDRVDGANVLTF.

V gene TRBV5-4 combines with J gene TRBJ1-1; D not resolved. The CDR3 runs to 16 residues. Between the trimmed V and J ends, which lost 0 bases and 0 bases, there was a span of 12 bases. Per germline, CDR1 SGHNT and CDR2 YYREEE (reference sequence). The CDR3: CASSLVIRTVNTEAFF. Written as DNA, the CDR3 is TGTGCCAGCAGCTTGGTTATCCGGACTGTGAACACTGAAGCTTTCTTT.

The genes are TRBV30 and TRBJ2-3, with 12 bases matching TRBD2. Germline loops: CDR1 GTSNPN, CDR2 SVGIG (reference sequence). Trimming at V came to 3 bases and at J to 4 bases, leaving 2 bases not matched to a gene. CDR3 length equals 14 residues. CDR3: CAWRTSGGPDTQYF. Written as DNA, the CDR3 is TGTGCCTGGAGGACTAGCGGGGGTCCAGATACGCAGTATTTT.

The genes are TRBV27 and TRBJ1-1; TRBD1 matches 8 bases. The CDR3 runs 15 residues. The V segment lost 2 bases and the J segment 4 bases; nucleotides outside the gene matches: 6. Germline V lookup: CDR1 MNHEY, CDR2 SMNVEV (reference sequence). The CDR3 DNA reads TGTGCCAGCAGTTTAAGTCAGGGGGCGGTCACTGAAGCTTTCTTT. Translating it yields CASSLSQGAVTEAFF.

The V call is TRBV1, the J call TRBJ2-1; the D call of TRBD2 is as the table states it, not checked on the DNA. TRBV1 is a known pseudogene. The CDR3 sequence is 19 residues long. The chain's CDR3 is CTSRPGLAGGASSYNEQFF. The CDR3 bases are TGCACCAGCAGACCGGGACTAGCGGGGGGGGCGAGCTCCTACAATGAGCAGTTCTTC.

Points on this clone: One junction end disagrees with the germline gene, perhaps due to a read error. The chain is built from TRBV7-9 and TRBJ2-2; D perhaps matches TRBD1 (5 bases). CDR3 length equals 16 residues. Per the germline V gene, CDR1 is SEHNR and CDR2 is FQNEAQ (reference sequence). The chain's CDR3 is CSSSHRWTSNTGELFF. In DNA form, the CDR3 reads TGTTCCAGCAGCCATAGATGGACATCGAACACCGGGGAGCTGTTTTTT. The complete variable domain, with remaining parts taken from reference TRBV7-9 and TRBJ2-2, reads DTGVSQNPRHKITKRGQNVTFRCDPISEHNRLYWYRQTLGQGPEFLTYFQNEAQLEKSRLLSDRFSAERPKGSFSTLEIQRTEQGDSAMYLCSSSHRWTSNTGELFFGEGSRLTVL.

CDR3 in DNA: TGTGCCAGCATCCTAGGACAGGGGGCAGGTACCGGGGAGCTGTTTTTT. This codes for CASILGQGAGTGELFF. This chain joins TRBV2 and TRBJ2-2; 11 bases fit TRBD1. Germline CDR1 SNHLY, CDR2 FYNNEI. V lost 7 bases, J lost 5 bases, and 9 bases stayed unmatched. The CDR3 consists of 16 residues.

This chain connects TRBV2 to TRBJ2-5; possible D gene TRBD1, 5 bases. Germline V gene sequence: CDR1 SNHLY, CDR2 FYNNEI. Trimming took off 10 bases at V and 3 bases at J, with 18 bases between the two ends. CDR3 length: 14 residues. The CDR3 here is CATYWTLNEETQYF. The DNA of the CDR3 is TGTGCCACGTATTGGACACTTAATGAAGAGACCCAGTACTTC.